These T cell receptor beta chains were read from a single sample in a study of T cell repertoires in cytomegalovirus infection. TCRdb reprocessed the reads via MiXCR and lists one record per CDR3 protein. The data show 300,000 or so distinct CDR3 sequences, 25% seen once. For these receptors, no antigen is known. The source was cultured PBMCs, collected from culture after CMV antigen stimulation. These receptors were obtained from a human donor in good health (CMV status not recorded). Some clones in this sample may be carry-over from other donors' samples. The CDR3 runs from the conserved cysteine through the conserved F or W.

TRBV7-2,TRBJ2-7,CASSRLPRDEQYF
TRBV13,TRBJ1-2,CASSLGDSPYGYTF
TRBV29-1,TRBJ1-1,CSVNGRGNTEAFF
TRBV11-3,TRBJ2-1,CASRVGEGVNEQFF
TRBV20-1,TRBJ2-1,CSASSTGAQISSYNEQFF
TRBV7-4,TRBJ2-1,CARTSGQYNEQFF
TRBV6-5,TRBJ1-3,CASRRDGYSGNTIYF
TRBV5-6,TRBJ2-3,CASSLGRRDTQYF
TRBV7-4,TRBJ2-5,CASSLYRGETQYF
TRBV5-1,TRBJ2-1,CASSLEGLAGNEQFF
TRBV7-3,TRBJ2-1,CASIPGSGRGEQFF
TRBV7-9,TRBJ2-3,CASSPGIATDTQYF
TRBV24-1,TRBJ1-3,CATSDFRRTGNTIYF
TRBV5-4,TRBJ2-7,CASSLKLANSYEQYF
TRBV28,TRBJ1-5,CASSPGTGGSNQPQHF
TRBV7-2,TRBJ1-3,CASSAFQGAVGNTIYF
TRBV28,TRBJ2-1,CASTQGPGTSYNEQFF
TRBV4-3,TRBJ1-2,CASSQAPGSTGYTF
TRBV28,TRBJ2-1,CVTQVAGGLEQFF
TRBV7-2,TRBJ2-3,CASSLGQVSDTQYF
TRBV7-2,TRBJ2-2,CASSSGLDTGELFF
TRBV7-6,TRBJ2-1,CASSREGLAGRDNEQFF
TRBV7-2,TRBJ2-4,CASSFRAGALAKNIQYF
TRBV6-2/TRBV6-3,TRBJ2-7,CASSPGLVAYEQYF
TRBV19,TRBJ2-5,CASGDRHVQETQYF
TRBV28,TRBJ2-5,CASSLSASGSRETQYF
TRBV6-6,TRBJ2-4,CASSPAQGGKNIQYF
TRBV6-1,TRBJ2-7,CASSDIGQGREQYF
TRBV12-3/TRBV12-4,TRBJ2-3,CASSLFESSTDTQYF
TRBV7-7,TRBJ2-4,CASSSTGLIAKNIQYF
TRBV12-3/TRBV12-4,TRBJ1-1,CASRWTGGATEAFF
TRBV20-1,TRBJ2-5,CSARDGQGRETQYF
TRBV9,TRBJ2-6,CASSVWAGSSGANVLTF
TRBV7-2,TRBJ1-2,CASSFRQTSNYGYTF
TRBV6-6,TRBJ2-1,CASRGDPYNEQFF
TRBV7-8,TRBJ1-6,CASSTQQGAYSPLHF
TRBV20-1,TRBJ2-1,CSARGLGIYNEQFF
TRBV7-2,TRBJ2-1,CASSLEESSYNEQFF
TRBV12-3/TRBV12-4,TRBJ2-5,CASSTSGETQYF
TRBV27,TRBJ1-1,CASSLKGWVAEAFF
TRBV20-1,TRBJ1-5,CSARVPGRNQPQHF
TRBV4-1,TRBJ1-6,CASSQEGLYNSPLHF
TRBV2,TRBJ1-1,CASSEDQGALTEAFF
TRBV27,TRBJ1-1,CASSPWGGKTEAFF
TRBV30,TRBJ2-3,CAWSVPADTQYF
TRBV25-1,TRBJ1-4,CASSARVGEKLFF
TRBV19,TRBJ1-5,CASSAPGRINQPQHF
TRBV24-1,TRBJ1-2,CATSGDRAGYTF